This T cell receptor beta chain stems from a study of T cells after yellow fever vaccination. MiXCR was run by TCRdb on the 5' RACE reads, yielding one entry per CDR3 protein. The profile covers a few hundred thousand distinct CDR3 sequences, with 6.9% appearing a single time and approximately 0.84% taken by the ten largest. CDR3 length: 18 amino acids. V lost 4 bases and J lost 9; bases outside the gene matches: 15. Germline V gene data show CDR1 as LGHNA and CDR2 as YNFKEQ. This clonotype was sampled from a man aged 25 to 40 who received the YFV17D yellow fever vaccine. This chain connects TRBV4-2 to TRBJ2-1, with TRBD2 identical over 13 bases. Specimen: CD4+ T cells sorted from PBMCs, collected 15 days after the yellow fever booster vaccination. Here the CDR3 DNA reads TGTGCCAGCAGCCCCCTCACGGAGGGACTAGCGGGAAAGATTGAGCAGTTCTTC. Residues: CASSPLTEGLAGKIEQFF.